Described below is a single T cell receptor (beta chain) sequence and its context. These data originate in a study of T cells in localized non-small cell lung cancer. The CDR3 has 14 amino acids. The ends lost 8 bases at V and 2 bases at J; junction bases unmatched: 6. Germline CDR1 SNHLY, CDR2 FYNNEI. TCRdb's table, derived via immunoSEQ multiplex PCR, lists solely in-frame clones and lacks some. The table records roughly 34,000 clones, approximately 81% of them present only once. This chain uses TRBV2 with TRBJ2-7, with TRBD2 matching over 10 bases. The sample was peripheral blood, taken before any cancer treatment. This clonotype originated in a male donor aged 60 or older with stage II squamous cell lung carcinoma. CDR3 nucleotides: TGTGCCAGCCAAACTAGCGGGGATACCTACGAGCAGTACTTC. Translation gives CASQTSGDTYEQYF. The complete variable domain, with remaining parts taken from reference TRBV2 and TRBJ2-7, reads EPEVTQTPSHQVTQMGQEVILRCVPISNHLYFYWYRQILGQKVEFLVSFYNNEISEKSEIFDDQFSVERPDGSNFTLKIRSTKLEDSAMYFCASQTSGDTYEQYFGPGTRLTVT.